These T cell receptor beta chains were read from a single sample in a study of cytomegalovirus exposure and HLA in healthy donors. Sequencing was performed with immunoSEQ multiplex PCR; in TCRdb, only in-frame clones are kept and a portion is missing. The sample gives approximately 140,000 clones, approximately 84% of which show up once; about 2.5% is in the top ten. What was sequenced was PBMCs. Receptors were obtained from a boy aged 2 to 10 in good health and CMV-seronegative. CDR3s include the opening cysteine and the closing phenylalanine or tryptophan. D genes are given only for firm matches. Clone size, where shown, is once, few, many, or a class for clones that have expanded.

j_gene | v_gene | abundance | d_gene | CDR3nt | CDR3aa
TRBJ2-5 | TRBV2 | - | TRBD1 | TGTGCCACCCTCCGGGACAGCCAAGAGACCCAGTACTTC | CATLRDSQETQYF
TRBJ2-1 | TRBV19 | - | - | TGTGCCAGTAGTATAGATAGTTGGGCGACTGAGCAGTTCTTC | CASSIDSWATEQFF
TRBJ1-1 | TRBV6-6 | once | TRBD1 | TGTGCCAGCAGTCCCGACAGGGGGGAAGCTTTCTTT | CASSPDRGEAFF
TRBJ1-1 | TRBV6-1 | once | TRBD1 | TGTGCCAGCAGTCCACCGGGACAGCCTGAAGCTTTCTTT | CASSPPGQPEAFF
TRBJ1-2 | TRBV7-9 | - | TRBD1 | TGTGCCTGGGTAGGGGGACAGATTTATGGCTACACCTTC | CAWVGGQIYGYTF
TRBJ1-2 | TRBV4-1 | few | - | TGCGCCAGCAGCCAGGATTCATCGGGGGGGAACTATGGCTACACCTTC | CASSQDSSGGNYGYTF
TRBJ2-6 | TRBV11-2 | - | TRBD1 | TGTGCCAGCAGCCTTCACCGGGACAGGGTCCCTCCTGGGGCCAACGTCCTGACTTTC | CASSLHRDRVPPGANVLTF
TRBJ1-2 | TRBV19 | - | TRBD1 | TGTGCCAGTACCTCTGGACAGGGGGGCGGCTACACCTTC | CASTSGQGGGYTF
TRBJ1-5 | TRBV2 | - | - | TGTGCCAGCATTCGTGGAGGGGACCATCAGCCCCAGCATTTT | CASIRGGDHQPQHF
TRBJ1-2 | TRBV5-6 | - | - | TGTGCCAGCAGCTTGAAATTATCGGGGATCTATGGCTACACCTTC | CASSLKLSGIYGYTF